This T cell receptor beta chain was sequenced during a study of OX40 agonist ivuxolimab in advanced cancers. Study overall: Dosing consisted of intravenous ivuxolimab at 0.01 to 10 mg/kg every 2 weeks.

The data were produced by immunoSEQ multiplex PCR, yet TCRdb's version contains in-frame clones alone and is incomplete. The top ten clones hold approximately 0.44% of a sample with fewer than 95,000 clones, 84% of them seen once. Patients were ineligible given autoimmune disease history or systemic immunosuppression. The sample holds a few counts of this clone. Germline CDR1 SNHLY, CDR2 FYNNEI. Unmatched junction bases numbered 7, after V lost 7 bases and J lost 4 bases. The CDR3 sequence is 14 residues long. This receptor was obtained from an adult with an advanced solid tumor such as melanoma, head and neck, liver or kidney cancer. The V call is TRBV2, the J call TRBJ1-5, with 7 bases identical to TRBD1. Sequencing was performed on CD4+ or CD8+ T cells sorted from blood, taken in a trial of the OX40 agonist ivuxolimab. DNA of the CDR3: TGTGCCAGCACGTCGGACAGGATAAATCAGCCCCAGCATTTT. This gives the protein CASTSDRINQPQHF. Variable domain in full (rest from reference TRBV2 and TRBJ1-5): EPEVTQTPSHQVTQMGQEVILRCVPISNHLYFYWYRQILGQKVEFLVSFYNNEISEKSEIFDDQFSVERPDGSNFTLKIRSTKLEDSAMYFCASTSDRINQPQHFGDGTRLSIL.